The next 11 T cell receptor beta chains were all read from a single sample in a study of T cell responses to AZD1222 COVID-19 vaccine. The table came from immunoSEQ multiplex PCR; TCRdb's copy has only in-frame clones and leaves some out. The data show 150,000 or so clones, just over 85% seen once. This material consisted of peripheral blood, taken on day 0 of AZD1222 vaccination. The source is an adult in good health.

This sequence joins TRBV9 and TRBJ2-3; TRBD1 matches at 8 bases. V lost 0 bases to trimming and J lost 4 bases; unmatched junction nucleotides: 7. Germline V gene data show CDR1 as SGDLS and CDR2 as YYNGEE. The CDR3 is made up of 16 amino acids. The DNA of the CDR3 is TGTGCCAGCAGCGTAGGCGGCAGGGGGCTTTCAGATACGCAGTATTTT. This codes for CASSVGGRGLSDTQYF.

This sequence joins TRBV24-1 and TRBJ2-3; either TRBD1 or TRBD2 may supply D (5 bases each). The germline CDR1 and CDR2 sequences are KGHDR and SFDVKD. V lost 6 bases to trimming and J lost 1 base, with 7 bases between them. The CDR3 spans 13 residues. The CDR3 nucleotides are TGTGCCACCAGTCTGGGGGGCACAGATACGCAGTATTTT. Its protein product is CATSLGGTDTQYF.

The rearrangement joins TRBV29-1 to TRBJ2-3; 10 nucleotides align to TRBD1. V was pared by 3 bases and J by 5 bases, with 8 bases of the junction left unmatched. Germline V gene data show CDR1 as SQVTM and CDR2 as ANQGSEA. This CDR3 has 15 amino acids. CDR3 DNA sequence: TGCAGCGTTGACCCTCGACAGGGGGCTGGAGATACGCAGTATTTT. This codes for CSVDPRQGAGDTQYF.

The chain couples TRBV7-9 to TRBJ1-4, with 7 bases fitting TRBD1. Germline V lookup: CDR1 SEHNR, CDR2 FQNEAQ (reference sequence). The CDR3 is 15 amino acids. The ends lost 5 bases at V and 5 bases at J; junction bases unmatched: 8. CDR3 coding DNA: TGTGCCAGCAGCCCCTACAGGGGTTGGAATGAAAAACTGTTTTTT. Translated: CASSPYRGWNEKLFF.

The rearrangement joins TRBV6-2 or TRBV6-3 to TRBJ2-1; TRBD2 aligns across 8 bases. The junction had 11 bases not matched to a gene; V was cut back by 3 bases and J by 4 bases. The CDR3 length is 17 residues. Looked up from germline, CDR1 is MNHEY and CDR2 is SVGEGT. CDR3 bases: TGTGCCAGCAGTTATATTGGGGCGGGGGGTTGGTACAATGAGCAGTTCTTC. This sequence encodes CASSYIGAGGWYNEQFF.

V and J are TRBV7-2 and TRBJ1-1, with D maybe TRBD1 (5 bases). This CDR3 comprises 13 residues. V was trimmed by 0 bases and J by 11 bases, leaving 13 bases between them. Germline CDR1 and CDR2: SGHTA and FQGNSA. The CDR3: CASSLARGGAAFF. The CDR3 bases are TGTGCCAGCAGCTTAGCGCGCGGTGGGGCGGCTTTCTTT.

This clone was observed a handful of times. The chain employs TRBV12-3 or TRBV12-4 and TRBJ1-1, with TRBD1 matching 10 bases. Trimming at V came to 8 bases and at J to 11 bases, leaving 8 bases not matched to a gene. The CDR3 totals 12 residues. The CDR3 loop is CASAYGTGDAFF. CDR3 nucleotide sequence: TGTGCCAGCGCATACGGGACAGGGGACGCTTTCTTT.

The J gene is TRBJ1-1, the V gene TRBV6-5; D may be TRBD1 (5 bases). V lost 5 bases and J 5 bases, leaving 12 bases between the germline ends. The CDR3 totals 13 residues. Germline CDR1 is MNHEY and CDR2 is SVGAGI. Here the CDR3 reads CASSRQRLTEAFF. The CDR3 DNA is TGTGCCAGCAGTCGACAGAGGTTAACTGAAGCTTTCTTT.

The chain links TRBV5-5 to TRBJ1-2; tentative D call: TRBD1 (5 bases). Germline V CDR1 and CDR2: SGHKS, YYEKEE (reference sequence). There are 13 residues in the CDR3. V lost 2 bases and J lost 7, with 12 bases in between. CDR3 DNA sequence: TGTGCCAGCAGCTTTCAGGGAGGGCGTGGCTACACCTTC. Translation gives CASSFQGGRGYTF. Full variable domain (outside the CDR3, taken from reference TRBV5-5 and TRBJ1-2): DAGVTQSPTHLIKTRGQQVTLRCSPISGHKSVSWYQQVLGQGPQFIFQYYEKEERGRGNFPDRFSARQFPNYSSELNVNALLLGDSALYLCASSFQGGRGYTFGSGTRLTVV.

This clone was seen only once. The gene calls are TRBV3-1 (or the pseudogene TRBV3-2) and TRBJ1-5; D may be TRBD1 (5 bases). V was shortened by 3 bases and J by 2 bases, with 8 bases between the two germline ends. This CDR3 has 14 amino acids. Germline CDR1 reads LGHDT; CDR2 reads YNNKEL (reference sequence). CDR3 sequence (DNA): TGTGCCAGCAGCCAGAGGGGCGGCAATCAGCCCCAGCATTTT. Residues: CASSQRGGNQPQHF.

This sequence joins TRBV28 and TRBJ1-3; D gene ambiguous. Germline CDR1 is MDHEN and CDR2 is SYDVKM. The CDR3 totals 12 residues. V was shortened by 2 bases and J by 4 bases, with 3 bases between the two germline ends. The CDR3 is CASSLIGNTIYF. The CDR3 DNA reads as TGTGCCAGCAGTTTAATAGGAAACACCATATATTTT.